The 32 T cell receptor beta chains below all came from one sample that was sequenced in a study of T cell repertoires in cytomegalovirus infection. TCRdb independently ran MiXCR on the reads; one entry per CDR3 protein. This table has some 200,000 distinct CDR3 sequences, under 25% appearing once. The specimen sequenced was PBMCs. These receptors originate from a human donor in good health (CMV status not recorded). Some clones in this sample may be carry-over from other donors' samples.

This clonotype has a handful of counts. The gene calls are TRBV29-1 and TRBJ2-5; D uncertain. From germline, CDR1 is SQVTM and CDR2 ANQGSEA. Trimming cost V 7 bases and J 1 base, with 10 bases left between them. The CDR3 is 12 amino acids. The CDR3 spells CSGARAQETQYF. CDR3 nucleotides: TGCAGCGGCGCCCGGGCCCAAGAGACCCAGTACTTC.

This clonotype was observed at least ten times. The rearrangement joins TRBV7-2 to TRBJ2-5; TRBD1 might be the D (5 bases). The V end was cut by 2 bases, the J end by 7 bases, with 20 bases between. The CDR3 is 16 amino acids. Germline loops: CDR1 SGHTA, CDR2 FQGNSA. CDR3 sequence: CASSLSPAQATGTQYF. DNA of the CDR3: TGTGCCAGCAGCTTATCCCCCGCACAGGCGACCGGGACCCAGTACTTC. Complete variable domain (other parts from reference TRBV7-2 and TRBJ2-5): GAGVSQSPSNKVTEKGKDVELRCDPISGHTALYWYRQSLGQGLEFLIYFQGNSAPDKSGLPSDRFSAERTGGSVSTLTIQRTQQEDSAVYLCASSLSPAQATGTQYFGPGTRLLVL.

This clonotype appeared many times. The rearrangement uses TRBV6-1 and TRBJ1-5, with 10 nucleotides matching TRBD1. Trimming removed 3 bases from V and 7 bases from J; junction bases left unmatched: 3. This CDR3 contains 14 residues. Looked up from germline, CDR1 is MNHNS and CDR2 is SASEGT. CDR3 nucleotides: TGTGCCAGCAGTGAGACAGGGGGCATACAGCCCCAGCATTTT. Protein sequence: CASSETGGIQPQHF.

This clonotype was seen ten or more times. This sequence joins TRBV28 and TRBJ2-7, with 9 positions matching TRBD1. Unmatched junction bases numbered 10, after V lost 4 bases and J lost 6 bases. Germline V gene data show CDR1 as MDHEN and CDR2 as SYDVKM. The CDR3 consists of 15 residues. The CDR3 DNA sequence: TGTGCCAGCAGTTCACCCGGGACAGGGTACGGCGAGCAGTACTTC. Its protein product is CASSSPGTGYGEQYF.

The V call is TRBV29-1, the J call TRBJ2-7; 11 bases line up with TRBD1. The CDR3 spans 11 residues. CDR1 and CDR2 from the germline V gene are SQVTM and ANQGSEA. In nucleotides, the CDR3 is TGCAGTGGTGGGGACAGGGGGGGCCTGTACTTC. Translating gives CSGGDRGGLYF.

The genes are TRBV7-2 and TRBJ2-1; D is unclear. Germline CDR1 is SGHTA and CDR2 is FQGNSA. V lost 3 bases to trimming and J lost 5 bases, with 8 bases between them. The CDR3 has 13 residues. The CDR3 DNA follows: TGTGCCAGCAGCTTTAATAGAAACAATGAGCAGTTCTTC. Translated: CASSFNRNNEQFF.

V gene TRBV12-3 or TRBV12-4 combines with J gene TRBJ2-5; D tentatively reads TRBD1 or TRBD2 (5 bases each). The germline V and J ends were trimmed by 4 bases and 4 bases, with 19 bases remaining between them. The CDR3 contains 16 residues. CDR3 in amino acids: CASSSSLRDPRETQYF. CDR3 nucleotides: TGTGCCAGCAGTTCCAGCCTCCGGGACCCTAGAGAGACCCAGTACTTC.

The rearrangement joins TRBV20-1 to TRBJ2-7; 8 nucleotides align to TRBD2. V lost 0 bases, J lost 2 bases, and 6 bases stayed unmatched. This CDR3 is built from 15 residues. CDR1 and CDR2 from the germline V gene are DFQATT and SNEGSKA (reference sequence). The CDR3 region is CSARDQERGPYEQYF. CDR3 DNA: TGCAGTGCTAGAGATCAGGAGCGGGGGCCCTACGAGCAGTACTTC.

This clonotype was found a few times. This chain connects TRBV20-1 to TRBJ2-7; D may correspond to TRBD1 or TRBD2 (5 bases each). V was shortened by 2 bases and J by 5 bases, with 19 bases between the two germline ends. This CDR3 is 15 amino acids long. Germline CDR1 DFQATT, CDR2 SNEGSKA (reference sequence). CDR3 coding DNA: TGCAGTGCTAGACCGCCCGGGACCCAAGCCAACGAGCAGTACTTC. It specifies CSARPPGTQANEQYF.

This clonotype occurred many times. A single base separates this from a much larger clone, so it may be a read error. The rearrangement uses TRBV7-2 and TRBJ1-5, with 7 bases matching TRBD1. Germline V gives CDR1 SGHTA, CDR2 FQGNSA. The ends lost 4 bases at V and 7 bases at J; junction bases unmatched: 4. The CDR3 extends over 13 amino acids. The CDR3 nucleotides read TGTGCCAGCAGCTACAGGGGCGAACAGCCCCAGCATTTT. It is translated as CASSYRGEQPQHF.

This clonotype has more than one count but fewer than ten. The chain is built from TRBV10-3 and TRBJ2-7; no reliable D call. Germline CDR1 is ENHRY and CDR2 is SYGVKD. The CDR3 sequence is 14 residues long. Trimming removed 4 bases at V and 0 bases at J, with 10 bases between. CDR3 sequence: CAISGGPTSYEQYF. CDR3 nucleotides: TGTGCCATCAGTGGGGGTCCAACCTCCTACGAGCAGTACTTC.

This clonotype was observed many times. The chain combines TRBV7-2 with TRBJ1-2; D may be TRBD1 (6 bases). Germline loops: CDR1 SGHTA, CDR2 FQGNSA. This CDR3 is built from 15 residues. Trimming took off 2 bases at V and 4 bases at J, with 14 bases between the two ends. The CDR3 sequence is CASSLPGAASYGYTF. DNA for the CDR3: TGTGCCAGCAGCTTACCAGGGGCTGCTAGCTATGGCTACACCTTC.

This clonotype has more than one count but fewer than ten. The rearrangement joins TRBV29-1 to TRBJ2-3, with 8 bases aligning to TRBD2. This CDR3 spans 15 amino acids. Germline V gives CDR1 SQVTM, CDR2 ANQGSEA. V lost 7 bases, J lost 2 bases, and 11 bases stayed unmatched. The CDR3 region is CSETAAGANTDTQYF. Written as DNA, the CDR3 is TGCAGCGAGACGGCAGCGGGGGCAAACACAGATACGCAGTATTTT.

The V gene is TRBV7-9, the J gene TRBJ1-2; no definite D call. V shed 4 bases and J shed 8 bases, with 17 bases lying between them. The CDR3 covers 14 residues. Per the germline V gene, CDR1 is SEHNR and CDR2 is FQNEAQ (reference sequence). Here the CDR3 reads CASSSQEVGGGYTF. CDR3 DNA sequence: TGTGCCAGCAGCTCGCAGGAGGTTGGAGGGGGCTACACCTTC. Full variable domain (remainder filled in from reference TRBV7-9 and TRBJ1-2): DTGVSQNPRHKITKRGQNVTFRCDPISEHNRLYWYRQTLGQGPEFLTYFQNEAQLEKSRLLSDRFSAERPKGSFSTLEIQRTEQGDSAMYLCASSSQEVGGGYTFGSGTRLTVV.

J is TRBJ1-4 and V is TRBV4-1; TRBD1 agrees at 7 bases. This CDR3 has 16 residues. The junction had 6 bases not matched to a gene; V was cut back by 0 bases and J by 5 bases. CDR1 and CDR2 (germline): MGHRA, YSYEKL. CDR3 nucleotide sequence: TGCGCCAGCAGCCAAGAACCGGGACAGTTAAATGAAAAACTGTTTTTT. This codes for CASSQEPGQLNEKLFF.

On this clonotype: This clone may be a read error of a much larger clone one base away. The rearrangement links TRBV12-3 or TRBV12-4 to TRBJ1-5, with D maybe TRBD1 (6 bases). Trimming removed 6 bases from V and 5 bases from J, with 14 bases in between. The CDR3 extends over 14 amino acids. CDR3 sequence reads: CASSPRGSDQPQHF. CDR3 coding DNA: TGTGCCAGCAGCCCCAGGGGATCTGATCAGCCCCAGCATTTT.

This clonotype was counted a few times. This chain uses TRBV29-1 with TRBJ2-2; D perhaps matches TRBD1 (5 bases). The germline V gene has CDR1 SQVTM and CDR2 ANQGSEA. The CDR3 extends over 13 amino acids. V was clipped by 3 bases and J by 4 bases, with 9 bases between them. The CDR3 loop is CSVDVRGTGELFF. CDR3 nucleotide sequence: TGCAGCGTTGACGTAAGGGGCACCGGGGAGCTGTTTTTT.

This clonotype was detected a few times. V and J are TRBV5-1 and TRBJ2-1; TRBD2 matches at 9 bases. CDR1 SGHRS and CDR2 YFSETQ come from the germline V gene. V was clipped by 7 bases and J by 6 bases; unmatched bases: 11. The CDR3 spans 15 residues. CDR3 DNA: TGCGCCAGCGCCTATACCGGGACTAGCTCCAATGAGCAGTTCTTC. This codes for CASAYTGTSSNEQFF.

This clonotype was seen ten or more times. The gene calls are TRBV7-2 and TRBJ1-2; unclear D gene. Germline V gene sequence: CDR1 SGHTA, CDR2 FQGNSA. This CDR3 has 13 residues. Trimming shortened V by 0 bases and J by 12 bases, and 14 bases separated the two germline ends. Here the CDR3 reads CASSLARKTEDTF. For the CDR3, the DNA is TGTGCCAGCAGCTTAGCAAGAAAGACGGAAGACACCTTC.

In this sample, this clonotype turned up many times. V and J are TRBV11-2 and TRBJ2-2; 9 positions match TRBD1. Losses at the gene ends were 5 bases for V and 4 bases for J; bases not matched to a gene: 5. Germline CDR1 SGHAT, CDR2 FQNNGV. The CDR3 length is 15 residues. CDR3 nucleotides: TGTGCCAGCAGCCGCCCGGGACAGGGCACCGGGGAGCTGTTTTTT. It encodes CASSRPGQGTGELFF.

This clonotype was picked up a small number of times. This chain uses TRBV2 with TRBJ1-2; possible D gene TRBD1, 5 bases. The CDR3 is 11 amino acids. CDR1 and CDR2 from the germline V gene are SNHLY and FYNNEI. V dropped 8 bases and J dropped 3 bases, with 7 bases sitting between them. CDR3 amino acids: CASQGHYGYTF. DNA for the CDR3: TGTGCCAGCCAGGGACACTATGGCTACACCTTC. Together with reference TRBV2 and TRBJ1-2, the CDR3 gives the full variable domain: EPEVTQTPSHQVTQMGQEVILRCVPISNHLYFYWYRQILGQKVEFLVSFYNNEISEKSEIFDDQFSVERPDGSNFTLKIRSTKLEDSAMYFCASQGHYGYTFGSGTRLTVV.

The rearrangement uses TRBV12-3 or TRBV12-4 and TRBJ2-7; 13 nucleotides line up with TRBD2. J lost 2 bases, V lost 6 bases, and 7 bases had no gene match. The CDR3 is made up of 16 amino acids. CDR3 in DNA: TGTGCCAGCAGCCCCACCGGGACTAGCGGGACCTACGAGCAGTACTTC. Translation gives CASSPTGTSGTYEQYF.

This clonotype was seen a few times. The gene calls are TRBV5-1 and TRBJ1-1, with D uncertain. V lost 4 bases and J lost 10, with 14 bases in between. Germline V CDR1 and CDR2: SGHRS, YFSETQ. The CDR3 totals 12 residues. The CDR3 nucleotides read TGCGCCAGCAGCCTGGAGGGCAGAGGAGCTTTCTTT. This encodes CASSLEGRGAFF. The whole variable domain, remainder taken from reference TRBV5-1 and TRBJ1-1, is KAGVTQTPRYLIKTRGQQVTLSCSPISGHRSVSWYQQTPGQGLQFLFEYFSETQRNKGNFPGRFSGRQFSNSRSEMNVSTLELGDSALYLCASSLEGRGAFFGQGTRLTVV.

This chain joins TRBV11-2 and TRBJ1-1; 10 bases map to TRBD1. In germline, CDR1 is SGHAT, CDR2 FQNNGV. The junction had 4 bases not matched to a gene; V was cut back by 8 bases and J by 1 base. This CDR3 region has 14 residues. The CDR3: CASGDRGWNTEAFF. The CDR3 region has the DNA TGTGCCAGCGGGGACAGGGGCTGGAACACTGAAGCTTTCTTT.

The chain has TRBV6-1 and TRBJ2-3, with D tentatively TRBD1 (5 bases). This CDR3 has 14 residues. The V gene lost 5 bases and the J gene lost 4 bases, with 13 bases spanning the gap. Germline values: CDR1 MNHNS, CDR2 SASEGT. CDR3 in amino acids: CASSLGDGADTQYF. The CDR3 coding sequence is TGTGCCAGCAGTTTAGGGGATGGGGCAGATACGCAGTATTTT.

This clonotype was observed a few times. CDR3 coding DNA: TGCGCCAGCAGGGGCCTCAATGAGCAGTTCTTC. It translates to CASRGLNEQFF. V gene TRBV5-1 combines with J gene TRBJ2-1, with D uncertain. The V end lost 5 bases, the J end lost 6 bases, and 6 bases lay between the germline ends. Germline values: CDR1 SGHRS, CDR2 YFSETQ. The CDR3 spans 11 residues.

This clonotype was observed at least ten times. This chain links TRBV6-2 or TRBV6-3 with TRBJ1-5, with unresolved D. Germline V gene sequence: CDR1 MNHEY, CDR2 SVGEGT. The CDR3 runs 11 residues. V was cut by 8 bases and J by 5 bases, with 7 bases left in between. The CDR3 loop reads CASGDYQPQHF. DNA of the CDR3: TGTGCCAGCGGCGACTATCAGCCCCAGCATTTT.

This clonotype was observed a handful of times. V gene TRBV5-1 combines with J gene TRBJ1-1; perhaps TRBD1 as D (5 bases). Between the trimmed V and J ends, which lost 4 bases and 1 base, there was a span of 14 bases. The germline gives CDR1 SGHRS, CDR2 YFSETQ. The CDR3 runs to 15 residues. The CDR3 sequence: CASSAAGTWNTEAFF. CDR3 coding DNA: TGCGCCAGCAGCGCAGCCGGGACCTGGAACACTGAAGCTTTCTTT.

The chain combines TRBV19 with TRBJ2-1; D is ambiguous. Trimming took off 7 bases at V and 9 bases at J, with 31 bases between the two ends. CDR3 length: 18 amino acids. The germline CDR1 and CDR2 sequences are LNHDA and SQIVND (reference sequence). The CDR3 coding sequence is TGTGCCAGTACCCCAGGCCCCGGCACACGCTTGGTTCGGGTTGAGCAGTTCTTC. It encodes CASTPGPGTRLVRVEQFF. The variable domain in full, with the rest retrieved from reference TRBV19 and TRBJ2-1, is DGGITQSPKYLFRKEGQNVTLSCEQNLNHDAMYWYRQDPGQGLRLIYYSQIVNDFQKGDIAEGYSVSREKKESFPLTVTSAQKNPTAFYLCASTPGPGTRLVRVEQFFGPGTRLTVL.

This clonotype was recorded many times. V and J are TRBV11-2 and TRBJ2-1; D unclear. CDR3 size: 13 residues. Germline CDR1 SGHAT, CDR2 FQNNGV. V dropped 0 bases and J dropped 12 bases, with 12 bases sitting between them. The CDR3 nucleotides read TGTGCCAGCAGCTTAGATGAGGTGGTTGGGCAGTTCTTC. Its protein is CASSLDEVVGQFF.

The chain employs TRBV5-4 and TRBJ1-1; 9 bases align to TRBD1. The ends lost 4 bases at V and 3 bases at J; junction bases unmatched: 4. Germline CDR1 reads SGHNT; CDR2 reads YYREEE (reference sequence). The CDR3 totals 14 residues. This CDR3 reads CASSLWTGDTEAFF. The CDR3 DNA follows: TGTGCCAGCAGCCTGTGGACAGGGGACACTGAAGCTTTCTTT.

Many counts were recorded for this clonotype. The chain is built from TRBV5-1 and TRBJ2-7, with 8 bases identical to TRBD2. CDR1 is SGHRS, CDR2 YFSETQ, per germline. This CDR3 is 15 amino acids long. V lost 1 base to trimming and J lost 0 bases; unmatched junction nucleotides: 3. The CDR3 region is CASSLNSGVSYEQYF. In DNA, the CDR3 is TGCGCCAGCAGCTTGAATAGCGGGGTCTCCTACGAGCAGTACTTC.